This TCR beta chain emerged from a study of blood T cell repertoires in COVID-19. Looked up from germline, CDR1 is LNHNV and CDR2 is YYDKDF (reference sequence). The CDR3 runs to 14 residues. The ends lost 4 bases at V and 8 bases at J; junction bases unmatched: 6. The data were produced by immunoSEQ multiplex PCR, yet TCRdb's version contains in-frame clones alone and is incomplete. The repertoire holds just over 200,000 clones, with roughly 80% as singletons. The source is a woman in her seventies with acute or convalescent COVID-19. V usage is TRBV15 and J usage is TRBJ2-3; 10 bases are shared with TRBD2. What was sequenced was peripheral blood. The CDR3 region is CATSISSGRGTQYF. CDR3 DNA sequence: TGTGCCACCAGCATTTCTAGCGGGAGAGGTACGCAGTATTTT.